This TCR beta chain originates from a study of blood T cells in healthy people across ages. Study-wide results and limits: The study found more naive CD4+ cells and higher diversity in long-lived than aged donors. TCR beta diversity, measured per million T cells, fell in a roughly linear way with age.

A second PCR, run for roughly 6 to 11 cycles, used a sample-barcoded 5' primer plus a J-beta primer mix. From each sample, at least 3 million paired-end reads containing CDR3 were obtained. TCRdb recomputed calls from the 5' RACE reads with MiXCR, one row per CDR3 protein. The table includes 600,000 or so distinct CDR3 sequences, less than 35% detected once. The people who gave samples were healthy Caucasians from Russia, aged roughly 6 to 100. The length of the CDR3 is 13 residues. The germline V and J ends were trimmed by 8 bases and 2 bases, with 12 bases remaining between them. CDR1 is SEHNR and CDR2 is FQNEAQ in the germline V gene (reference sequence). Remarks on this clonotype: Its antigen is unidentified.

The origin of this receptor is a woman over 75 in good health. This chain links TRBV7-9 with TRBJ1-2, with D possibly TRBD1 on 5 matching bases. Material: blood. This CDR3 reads CASEGESNYGYTF. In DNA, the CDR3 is TGTGCCAGCGAAGGGGAATCCAACTATGGCTACACCTTC.